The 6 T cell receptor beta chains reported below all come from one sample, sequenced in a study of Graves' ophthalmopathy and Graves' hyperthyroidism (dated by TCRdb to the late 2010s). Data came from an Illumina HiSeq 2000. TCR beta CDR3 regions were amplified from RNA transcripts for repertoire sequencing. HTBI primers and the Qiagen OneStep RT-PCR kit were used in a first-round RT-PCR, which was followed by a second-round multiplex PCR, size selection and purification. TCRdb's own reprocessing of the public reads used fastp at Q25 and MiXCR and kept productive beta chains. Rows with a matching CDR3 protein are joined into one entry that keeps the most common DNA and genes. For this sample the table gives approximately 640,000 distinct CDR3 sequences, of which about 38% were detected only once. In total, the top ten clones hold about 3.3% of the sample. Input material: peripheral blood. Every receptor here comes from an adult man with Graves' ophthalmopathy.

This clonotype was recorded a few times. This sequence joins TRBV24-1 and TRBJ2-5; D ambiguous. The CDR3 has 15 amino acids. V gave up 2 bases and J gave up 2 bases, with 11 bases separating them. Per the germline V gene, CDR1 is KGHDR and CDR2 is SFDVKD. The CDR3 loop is CATSDYKGRQETQYF. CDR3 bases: TGTGCCACCAGTGATTATAAAGGAAGGCAAGAGACCCAGTACTTC.

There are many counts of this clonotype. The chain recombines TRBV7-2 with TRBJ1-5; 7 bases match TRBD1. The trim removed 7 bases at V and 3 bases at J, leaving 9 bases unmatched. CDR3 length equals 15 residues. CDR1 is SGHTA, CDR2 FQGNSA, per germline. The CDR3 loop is CASTPGQSFNQPQHF. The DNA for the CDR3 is TGTGCCAGCACCCCGGGACAGTCCTTCAATCAGCCCCAGCATTTT. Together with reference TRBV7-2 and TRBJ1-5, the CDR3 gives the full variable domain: GAGVSQSPSNKVTEKGKDVELRCDPISGHTALYWYRQSLGQGLEFLIYFQGNSAPDKSGLPSDRFSAERTGGSVSTLTIQRTQQEDSAVYLCASTPGQSFNQPQHFGDGTRLSIL.

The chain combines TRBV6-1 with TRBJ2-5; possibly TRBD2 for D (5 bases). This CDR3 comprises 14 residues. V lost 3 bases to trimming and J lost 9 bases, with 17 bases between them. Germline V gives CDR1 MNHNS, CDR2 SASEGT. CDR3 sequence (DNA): TGTGCCAGCAGTGATGTGGAGGCATTGCAGCCCCAGTACTTC. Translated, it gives CASSDVEALQPQYF.

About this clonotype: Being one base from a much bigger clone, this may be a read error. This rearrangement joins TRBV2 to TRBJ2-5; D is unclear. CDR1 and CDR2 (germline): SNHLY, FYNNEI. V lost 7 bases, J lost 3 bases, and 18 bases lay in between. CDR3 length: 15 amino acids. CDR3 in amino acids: CASTIGPGREETQYF. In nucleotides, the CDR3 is TGTGCCAGCACGATAGGGCCAGGTCGAGAAGAGACCCAGTACTTC.

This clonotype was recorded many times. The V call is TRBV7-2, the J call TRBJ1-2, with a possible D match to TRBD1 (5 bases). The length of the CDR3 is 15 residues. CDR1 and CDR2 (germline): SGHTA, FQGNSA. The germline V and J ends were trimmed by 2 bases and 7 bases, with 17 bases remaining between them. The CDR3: CASSLMAGRFRGYTF. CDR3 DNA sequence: TGTGCCAGCAGCTTAATGGCAGGGAGGTTCCGTGGCTACACCTTC.

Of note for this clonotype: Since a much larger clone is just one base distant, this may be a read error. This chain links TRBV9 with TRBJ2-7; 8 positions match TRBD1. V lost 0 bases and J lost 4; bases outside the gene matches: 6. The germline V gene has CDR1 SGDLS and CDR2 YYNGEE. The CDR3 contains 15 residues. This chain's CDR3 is CASSVGETGVYEQYF. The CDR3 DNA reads TGTGCCAGCAGCGTAGGCGAGACAGGGGTGTACGAGCAGTACTTC.